These T cell receptor beta chains were read from a single sample in a study of cytomegalovirus exposure and HLA in healthy donors. Only in-frame clones appear in the TCRdb table, and some are missing; sequencing was by immunoSEQ multiplex PCR. The sample shows about 130,000 clones, approximately 84% of them seen only once. The material sequenced was PBMCs. The receptors derive from a man between 18 and 35 years old in good health and CMV-seropositive. CDR3s include the opening cysteine and the closing phenylalanine or tryptophan.

CDR3 protein	V gene	J gene
CASSSQTSGGGETQYF	TRBV7-2	TRBJ2-5
CASSRIGGGKTDTQYF	TRBV14	TRBJ2-3
CATNLVGGDGYTF	TRBV19	TRBJ1-2
CASSQRGGSGNTIYF	TRBV5-1	TRBJ1-3
CASSREIRLGELFF	TRBV27	TRBJ2-2
CASSRERTSGIDNEQFF	TRBV4-1	TRBJ2-1
CASSVSGGSYNEQFF	TRBV9	TRBJ2-1
CASSSDRGTQETQYF	TRBV11-1	TRBJ2-5
CASSHGQVPNYNEQFF	TRBV27	TRBJ2-1
CASSESALAQAREQYF	TRBV7-6	TRBJ2-7
CSVAAGGEQTQYF	TRBV29-1	TRBJ2-5
CASSLRDLYGYTF	TRBV7-9	TRBJ1-2
CASSQPDYLLGGYTF	TRBV6-6	TRBJ1-2
CASSVGGTFYGYTF	TRBV9	TRBJ1-2
CASSQIQGAHNSPLHF	TRBV4-1	TRBJ1-6
CATSIQGGGTDTQYF	TRBV15	TRBJ2-3
CASSGSGSYEQYF	TRBV6-1	TRBJ2-7
CASSFIFGGVGRIFTGELFF	TRBV28	TRBJ2-2
CAWRRSPARGAEQYF	TRBV30	TRBJ2-7